The rows below give T cell receptor beta chains drawn from one sample of a study of early T cells in non-severe SARS-CoV-2 infection. TCRdb independently ran MiXCR on the 5' RACE reads; one entry per CDR3 protein. The sample contains under 85,000 distinct CDR3 sequences, 10% to 15% of which appear only once. The source material was whole blood. Receptors were obtained from an adult who was a healthcare worker with PCR-confirmed SARS-CoV-2 infection or an uninfected control (not recorded which). Each CDR3 is given with its conserved first and last residue. The D gene is left open where the match is weak. Clone size is shown for a subset of rows, as once, few, many or a class of expanded clone.

D gene | clone size | J gene | CDR3 length | V gene | CDR3 protein | CDR3 DNA
NA | many | TRBJ2-5 | 13 | TRBV24-1 | CATSDLPVETQYF | TGTGCCACCAGTGATTTGCCGGTGGAGACCCAGTACTTC
NA | NA | TRBJ2-1 | 12 | TRBV6-5 | CASSYARGEQFF | TGTGCCAGCAGTTATGCCAGGGGAGAGCAGTTCTTC
NA | few | TRBJ1-5 | 16 | TRBV6-1 | CASSEAMGAGNQPQHF | TGTGCCAGCAGTGAAGCAATGGGCGCCGGCAATCAGCCCCAGCATTTT
TRBD1 | many | TRBJ2-7 | 12 | TRBV4-1 | CASSRGGQGQYF | TGCGCCAGCAGCCGAGGGGGACAGGGGCAGTACTTC
TRBD2 | NA | TRBJ2-2 | 16 | TRBV2 | CASSATSGRGGGELFF | TGTGCCAGCAGTGCCACTAGCGGGAGAGGTGGAGGGGAGCTGTTTTTT
NA | many | TRBJ1-2 | 15 | TRBV14 | CASSPMSGNDYGYTF | TGTGCCAGCAGCCCCATGTCAGGGAACGACTATGGCTACACCTTC
NA | many | TRBJ1-2 | 12 | TRBV7-2 | CASSFPFRGYTF | TGTGCCAGCAGCTTTCCATTTAGGGGCTACACCTTC
TRBD1 | many | TRBJ1-1 | 15 | TRBV7-9 | CASSLGDRPNTEAFF | TGTGCCAGCAGCTTAGGGGACAGGCCGAACACTGAAGCTTTCTTT
TRBD2 | few | TRBJ2-1 | 15 | TRBV4-2 | CASSQASGSVNEQFF | TGTGCCAGCAGCCAAGCTAGCGGGAGTGTAAATGAGCAGTTCTTC
NA | few | TRBJ1-3 | 13 | TRBV27 | CASGELGGNTIYF | TGTGCCAGCGGGGAGTTAGGAGGAAACACCATATATTTT